This T cell receptor beta chain was observed in a study of cytomegalovirus exposure and HLA in healthy donors (dated by TCRdb to 2017 to 2019). As for the study more broadly: In an earlier analysis of fewer than 750 of the donors, approximately 260 Gb of sequence data and 120 million or so unique TCR beta sequences from about 180 million T cells were reported. An early release that covered more than 550 HLA-typed donors contained approximately 320 gigabases of sequencing data and 80 million or so unique TCR sequences. Of the approximately 400 genotyped donors, 65% to 90% fell in the genetic ancestry cluster associated with self-reported Caucasian donors. The study aimed to test whether signatures of past pathogen exposure could be identified by cataloging public T cell receptors. The study profiled the T cell repertoires of more than 500 subjects by immunosequencing and related them to cytomegalovirus serostatus. In addition to the first cohort of about 650 subjects, a separate validation cohort of 120 different subjects was used. The study combined high-throughput TCR immunosequencing, statistical association of individual TCRs with disease status, and machine learning to predict cytomegalovirus infection status. To study patterns of TCR occurrence, a later analysis re-analyzed previously published TCR beta repertoires from 550 to 800 donors and added high-resolution HLA genotyping. Rather than drawing on any new phenotypic data, the later analysis identified candidate immune exposures from TCR beta sequences and the way those sequences occurred across donors. To decide whether each TCR beta V gene segment behaved as functional or pseudogenic, an earlier analysis of fewer than 750 of the donors relied on high-throughput TCR beta sequencing. Alongside the repertoire data, information on donor age, sex, ethnicity and CMV serostatus was compiled. Genome-wide SNP genotypes for about three fifths of the 666 donors were used in a later genetic analysis, which treated that subset as a discovery cohort. Every discovery cohort repertoire had been produced on one sequencing platform. HLA typing included class I and class II loci at four-digit resolution. Typing coverage differed by locus: A, B, C, DRB1 and DQB1 were typed in roughly 629-630 donors, DQA1 in about 560, DPA1 in approximately 610, and DPB1 in just under 480. Because of strong linkage in the cohort, five DR-DQ haplotypes were treated as single units for association and clustering. Among under 450 genotyped donors of the cohort, an average of roughly 240,000 unique TCR beta nucleotide sequences were sequenced per donor, about a sixth of them non-productive.

V is clipped by 4 bases and J by 9 bases, and the sequence between their germline boundaries is 9 bases long. From the germline V gene (reference sequence), CDR1 is LNHDA and CDR2 is SQIVND. The CDR3 runs 11 amino acids, cysteine and phenylalanine included. Left in the record is the CDR3 DNA by itself, 33 bases read in frame from the first base. Libraries were built with the immunoSEQ multiplex PCR assay. For the multiplex PCR, a mixture combining 60 forward primers for TCR Vbeta segments and 13 reverse primers for TCR Jbeta segments was used. A multiplex PCR assay on genomic DNA amplified the CDR3 region of rearranged TCR beta genes. The amplified TCR beta libraries were sequenced on the Illumina HiSeq System as 87-base-pair reads. The original pipeline was this. Across the 670 or so repertoires, a later analysis counted 60 million to 90 million unique TCR beta chains, 9 million to 14 million of which were shared by at least two donors. Raw reads were error-corrected and collapsed into unique sequences with a nearest-neighbor algorithm that merged closely related sequences to remove PCR and sequencing errors. To assign V, D and J gene segments, CDR3 sequences were aligned to IMGT reference sequences. Each retained sequence needed at least a six-nucleotide match to both a V gene segment and a J gene segment. Rearrangements were classified as productive when the CDR3 lacked stop codons and remained in frame with V and J, and all other rearrangements were classified as non-productive. CDR3 was defined according to IMGT convention as the region running from the second conserved V-encoded cysteine to the conserved J-encoded phenylalanine. The earlier analysis of 587 of the donors excluded sequences that lacked an unambiguous match to a single V gene segment. An earlier analysis of 500 to 700 of the donors classified V segments as functional when productive rearrangements were above 56.7% and as segregating when the standard deviation between donors was above 5%. A statistical classification framework was developed to diagnose cytomegalovirus status using the catalog of TCR beta chain sequences. In a later analysis, TCR nucleotide sequences were compared against IMGT/GENE-DB human TR gene sequences so that V and J genes could be assigned. Using the TCRdist pipeline, a later analysis assigned CDR3 sequences along with most-parsimonious VDJ recombination scenarios. In a later analysis, each TCR beta chain was defined by its CDR3 amino acid sequence together with its V-gene family, and reads lacking a unique V-gene family were excluded. In a later analysis, 450 to 600 highly shared, low-generation-probability nucleotide sequences were removed to address suspected cross-contamination and a sequencing artifact. In a later analysis, a clonal expansion index was calculated for each public chain from normalized within-repertoire ranks of inferred template counts. A later analysis computed generation probabilities with a VDJ recombination model fitted to out-of-frame rearrangements, and checked the results against IGoR. A later analysis scored TCR-TCR, TCR-HLA and TCR-CMV co-occurrence with hypergeometric tests, applying a repertoire-size bias correction to TCR pairs. A later analysis estimated false discovery rates by permuting HLA or CMV assignments 20 times. A later analysis grouped co-occurring TCRs with DBSCAN, adding TCRdist sequence similarity when clustering within HLA-allele-positive subsets. Co-occurrence clustering excluded repertoires with fewer than 30,000 or more than 120,000 public chains, plus five with anomalous nucleotide sharing. TCRdb carries this immuneACCESS record with in-frame sequences only. Its versions omit some clonotypes, under half of them owing to an unresolved V gene in the studies checked, with the rest unexplained. That table gives V, J and clone size, and the DNA gave D and trimming. For this sample the table gives about 150,000 clones, of which approximately 79% were detected only once. Together, the top ten hold approximately 7% of the sample.

The cohort consisted of 666 healthy bone marrow donors. All cohort members were sampled while nominally healthy, although unrecorded immune exposures were likely present. The donor was CMV seropositive and was included in the group of approximately 300 seropositive cohort members. Every donor gave a peripheral blood sample, and the peripheral blood mononuclear cells from that sample were used for TCR beta sequencing. Genomic DNA was extracted from the blood cell samples with the Qiagen DNeasy Blood Extraction Kit. Study-wide conclusions, independent of this receptor: Because counts were too low, about 18 rarely observed V segments, including chromosome 9 orphons, were excluded from the earlier analysis of fewer than 650 of the donors. A few of the identified cytomegalovirus-associated TCR beta chains were confirmed in vitro to be specific for cytomegalovirus antigens. A later analysis found that HLA-associated TCR beta chains were more clonally expanded and had lower generation probabilities than equally common non-associated chains. It was suggested by the authors that the approach could potentially be generalized to other disease states and immunological phenotypes. A further reported finding was that TCR beta sequences accurately predicted the HLA-A and HLA-B alleles for most subjects in the first cohort. CMV serostatus was the only immune exposure information available for the cohort. Cytomegalovirus status was reported to be diagnosed by the classifier with high specificity and sensitivity in both the original and validation cohorts. Most TCR sequences were seen in very few donors, while some public TCRs were found in many individuals. A cluster of highly shared sequence variants was judged likely to represent a technical artifact of the sequencing pipeline. Broadly in line with IMGT annotations, most TCR beta V segments showed up in productive rearrangements about 87% or about 30% of the time in an earlier analysis of several hundred of the donors. Some IMGT-functional V segments, including TRBV6-2 and TRBV6-3, could not be told apart with the 87-base-pair reads, so those segments were excluded. Roughly uniform sequencing depth across donors was assumed in presence/absence analyses, although this assumption may not hold. In a later analysis, several top co-occurrence clusters were reported to appear linked to parvovirus B19, influenza, CMV and Epstein-Barr virus. In a later analysis, most CMV-associated TCR beta chains were found to appear HLA-restricted, with HLA associations seemingly driven largely by CMV exposure. In a later genetic analysis, fewer N-insertions in productive TCRs were reported among donors in an Asian-associated ancestry cluster than the roughly 700-donor mean. Specific HLA alleles were associated with 16,951 TCR beta sequences at a false discovery rate of 0.05 in a later analysis. The cohort was sequenced for TCR beta chains only, and without alpha or paired-chain data the features that could be detected were limited. Linkage disequilibrium might explain the correlated functional status among segregating V segments, but an unknown experimental factor could not be ruled out. According to a later analysis, TCR association rates differed among HLA loci, with DRB1 alleles showing the most associated TCRs and HLA-C alleles showing the fewest. HLA typing was unavailable for some donors at each locus, so association tests used only the typed subset. Assigning TCR associations to individual alleles was difficult when HLA alleles, especially DR and DQ, strongly co-occurred. In the study, some 160 TCR beta chains were listed as associated with cytomegalovirus. V-gene and J-gene trimming of TCR beta chains was associated with a missense DCLRE1C variant in a later genetic analysis, and the association was replicated in an independent cohort.

Regarding this clone: Its recognized antigen is unknown. No much larger clone exists at a distance of one base, and base qualities are not known.

The sequenced sample was PBMCs. This receptor was taken from a man aged 35 to 55 in good health and CMV-seropositive. This chain is built from TRBV19 and TRBJ1-2; the D region possibly corresponds to TRBD1 (5 bases align). The CDR3 protein sequence reads: CASSTGDRYTF. The DNA sequence is as follows: TGTGCCAGTAGTACGGGGGATCGCTACACCTTC.